This T cell receptor beta chain comes out of a study of cytomegalovirus exposure and HLA in healthy donors. With 60 Vbeta and 13 Jbeta primers, the PCR was carried out. Sequencing was performed with immunoSEQ multiplex PCR; in TCRdb, only in-frame clones are kept and a portion is missing. Here the sample spans fewer than 140,000 clones, more than 60% being singletons. From germline, CDR1 is SGDLS and CDR2 YYNGEE. The CDR3 extends over 15 amino acids. The ends were cut back, 2 bases at V and 2 bases at J, with 13 bases in the middle. The receptor was derived from a woman aged 50 to 60 in good health and CMV-seropositive. The J gene is TRBJ1-1, the V gene TRBV9; possible D gene TRBD1, 6 bases. Sequencing was carried out using PBMCs. The CDR3 sequence is CASSVGQPHNTEAFF. The CDR3 DNA reads TGTGCCAGCAGCGTGGGACAACCTCACAACACTGAAGCTTTCTTT.